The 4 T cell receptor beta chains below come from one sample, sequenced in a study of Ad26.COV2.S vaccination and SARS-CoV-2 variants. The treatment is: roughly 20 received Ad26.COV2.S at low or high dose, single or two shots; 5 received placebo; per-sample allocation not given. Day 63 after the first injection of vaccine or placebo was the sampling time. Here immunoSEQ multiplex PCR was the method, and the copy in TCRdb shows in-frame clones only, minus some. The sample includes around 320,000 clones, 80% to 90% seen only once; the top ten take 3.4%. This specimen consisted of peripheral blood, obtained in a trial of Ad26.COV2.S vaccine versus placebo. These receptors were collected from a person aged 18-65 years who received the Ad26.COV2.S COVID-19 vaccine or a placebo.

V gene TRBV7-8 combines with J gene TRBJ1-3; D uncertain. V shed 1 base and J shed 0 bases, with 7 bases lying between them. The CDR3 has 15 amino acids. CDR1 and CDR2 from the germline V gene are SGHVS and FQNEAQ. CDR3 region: CASSLGTYSGNTIYF. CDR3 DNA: TGTGCCAGCAGCTTAGGGACCTACTCTGGAAACACCATATATTTT.

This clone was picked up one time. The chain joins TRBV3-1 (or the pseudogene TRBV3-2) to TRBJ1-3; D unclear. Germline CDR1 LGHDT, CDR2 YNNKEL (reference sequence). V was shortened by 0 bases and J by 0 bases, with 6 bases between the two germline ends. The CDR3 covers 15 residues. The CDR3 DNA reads TGTGCCAGCAGCCAAGATGTGCTCTCTGGAAACACCATATATTTT. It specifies CASSQDVLSGNTIYF.

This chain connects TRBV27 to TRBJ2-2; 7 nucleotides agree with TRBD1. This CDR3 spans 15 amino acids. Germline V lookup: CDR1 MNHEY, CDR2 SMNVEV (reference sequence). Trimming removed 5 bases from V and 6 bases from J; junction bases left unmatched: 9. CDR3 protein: CASSRKPQGSGELFF. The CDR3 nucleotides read TGTGCCAGCAGTCGCAAACCACAGGGGTCCGGGGAGCTGTTTTTT.

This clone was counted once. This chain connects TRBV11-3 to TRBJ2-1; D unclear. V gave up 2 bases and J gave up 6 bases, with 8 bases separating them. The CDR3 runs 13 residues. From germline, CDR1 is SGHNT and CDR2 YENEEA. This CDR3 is CASSLLGSNEQFF. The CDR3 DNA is TGTGCCAGCAGCTTACTGGGGTCCAATGAGCAGTTCTTC.